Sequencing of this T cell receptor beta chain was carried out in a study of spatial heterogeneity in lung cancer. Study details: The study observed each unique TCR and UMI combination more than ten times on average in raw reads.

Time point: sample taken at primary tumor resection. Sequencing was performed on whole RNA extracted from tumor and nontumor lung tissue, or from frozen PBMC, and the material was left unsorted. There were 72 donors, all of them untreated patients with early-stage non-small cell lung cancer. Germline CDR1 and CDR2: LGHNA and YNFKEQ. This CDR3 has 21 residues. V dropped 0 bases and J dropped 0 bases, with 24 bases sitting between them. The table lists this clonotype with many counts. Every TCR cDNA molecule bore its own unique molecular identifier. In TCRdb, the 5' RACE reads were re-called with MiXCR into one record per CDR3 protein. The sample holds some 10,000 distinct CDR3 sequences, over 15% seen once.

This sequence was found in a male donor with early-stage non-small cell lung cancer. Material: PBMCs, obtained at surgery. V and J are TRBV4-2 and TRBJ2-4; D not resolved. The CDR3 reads CASSQDRVLEAAVLAKNIQYF. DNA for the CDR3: TGTGCCAGCAGCCAAGACCGCGTACTTGAGGCAGCCGTTCTAGCCAAAAACATTCAGTACTTC.